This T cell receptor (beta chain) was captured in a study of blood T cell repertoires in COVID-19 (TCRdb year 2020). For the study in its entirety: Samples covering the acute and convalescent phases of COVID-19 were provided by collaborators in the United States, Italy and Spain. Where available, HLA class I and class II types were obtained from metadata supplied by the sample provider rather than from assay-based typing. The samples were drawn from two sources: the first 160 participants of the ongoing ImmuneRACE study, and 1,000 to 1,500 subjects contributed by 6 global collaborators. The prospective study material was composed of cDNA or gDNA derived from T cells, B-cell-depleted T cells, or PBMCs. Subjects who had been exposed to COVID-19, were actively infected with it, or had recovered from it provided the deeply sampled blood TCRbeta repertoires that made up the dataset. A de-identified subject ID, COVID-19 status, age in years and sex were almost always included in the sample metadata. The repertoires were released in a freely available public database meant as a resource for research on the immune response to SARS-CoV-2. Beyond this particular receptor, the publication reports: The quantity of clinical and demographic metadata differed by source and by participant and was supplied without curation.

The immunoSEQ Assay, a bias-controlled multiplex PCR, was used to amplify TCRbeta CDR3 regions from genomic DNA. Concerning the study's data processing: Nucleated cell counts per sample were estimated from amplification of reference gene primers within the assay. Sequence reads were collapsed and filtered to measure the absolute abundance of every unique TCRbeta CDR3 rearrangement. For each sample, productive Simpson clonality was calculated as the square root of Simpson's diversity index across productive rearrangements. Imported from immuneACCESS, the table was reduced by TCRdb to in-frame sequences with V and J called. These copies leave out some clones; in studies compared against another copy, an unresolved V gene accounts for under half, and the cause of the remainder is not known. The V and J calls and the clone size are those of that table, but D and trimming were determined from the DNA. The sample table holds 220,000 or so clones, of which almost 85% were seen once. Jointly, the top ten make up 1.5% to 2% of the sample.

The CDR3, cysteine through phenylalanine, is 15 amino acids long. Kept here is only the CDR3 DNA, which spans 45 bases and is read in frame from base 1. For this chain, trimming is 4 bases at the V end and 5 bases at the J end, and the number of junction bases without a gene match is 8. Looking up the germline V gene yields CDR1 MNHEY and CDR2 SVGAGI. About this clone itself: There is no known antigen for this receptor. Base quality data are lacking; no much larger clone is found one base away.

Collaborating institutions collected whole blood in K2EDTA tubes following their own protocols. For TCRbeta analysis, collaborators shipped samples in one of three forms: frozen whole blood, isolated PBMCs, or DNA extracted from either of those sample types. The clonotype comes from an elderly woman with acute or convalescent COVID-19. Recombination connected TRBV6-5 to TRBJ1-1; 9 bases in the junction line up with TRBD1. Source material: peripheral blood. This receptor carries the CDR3 CASSLNRGRGTEAFF. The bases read TGTGCCAGCAGTTTAAACAGGGGGCGTGGGACTGAAGCTTTCTTT.